Sequencing of this T cell receptor (beta chain) was carried out in a study of blood T cell repertoires in COVID-19 (TCRdb year 2020). Turning to the overall study: Samples from collaborators originated in the United States, Italy and Spain and spanned both the acute and convalescent phases of COVID-19. The material from the prospective study consisted of cDNA or gDNA derived from T cells, B-cell-depleted T cells, or PBMCs. Deeply sampled blood TCRbeta repertoires from subjects exposed to, actively infected with, or recovered from COVID-19 were included in the dataset. The repertoires were released in a freely available public database meant as a resource for research on the immune response to SARS-CoV-2. Samples were obtained from the ongoing ImmuneRACE study (first 160 participants) and from some 1,300 subjects provided by 6 global collaborators. Nearly every sample came with metadata listing a de-identified subject ID, COVID-19 status, age in years and sex. Where available, HLA class I and class II types were obtained from metadata supplied by the sample provider rather than from assay-based typing.

Points the paper makes about the study in general: The quantity of clinical and demographic metadata differed by source and by participant and was supplied without curation.

CDR1 and CDR2 are read off the germline V gene as MNHNS and SASEGT. Inclusive of the bounding cysteine and phenylalanine, the CDR3 is 15 residues long. Only the CDR3 region is kept as DNA, spanning 45 bases read in frame from base 1. V gives up 0 bases and J gives up 7 bases, and the segment between their germline ends measures 15 bases. To note about this clone: It lacks a known antigen. No base quality information exists; no much larger clone differs at one position.

The immunoSEQ Assay, a bias-controlled multiplex PCR, was used to amplify TCRbeta CDR3 regions from genomic DNA. Per the original workflow: The number of nucleated cells in each sample was estimated by amplification of reference gene primers within the assay. Sequence reads were collapsed and filtered to measure the absolute abundance of every unique TCRbeta CDR3 rearrangement. For each sample, productive Simpson clonality was calculated as the square root of Simpson's diversity index across productive rearrangements. The table was pulled from immuneACCESS by TCRdb, which kept in-frame rearrangements only. Such tables lose some clones; where checked, under half of the loss comes from unresolved V genes, and the rest has no known cause. V and J calls and clone size are as listed in that table; D and trimming were resolved from the DNA. The sample records about 200,000 clones, around four fifths of which are singletons. The ten largest clones represent 15% to 20% of the sample.

Whole blood was collected in K2EDTA tubes by collaborating institutions according to the institutions' own protocols. Collaborator samples were shipped for TCRbeta analysis as frozen whole blood, isolated PBMCs, or DNA extracted from either sample type. Here the chain combines TRBV6-1 and TRBJ1-1; 5 matching bases give a weak D call of TRBD1. The TCR comes from a human donor in a cohort sampled during active COVID-19. Input material: peripheral blood. The encoded CDR3 is CASSEARRGGGEAFF. The sequence in DNA is TGTGCCAGCAGTGAAGCAAGGCGGGGTGGGGGTGAAGCTTTCTTT.